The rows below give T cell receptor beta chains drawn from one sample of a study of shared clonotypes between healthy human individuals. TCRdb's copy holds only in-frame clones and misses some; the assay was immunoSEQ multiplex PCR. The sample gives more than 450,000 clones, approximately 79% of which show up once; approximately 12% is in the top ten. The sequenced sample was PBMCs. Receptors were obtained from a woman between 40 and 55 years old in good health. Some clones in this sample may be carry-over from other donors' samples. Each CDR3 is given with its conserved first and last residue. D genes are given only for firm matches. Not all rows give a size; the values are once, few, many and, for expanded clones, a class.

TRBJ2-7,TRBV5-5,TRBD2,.,CASSFSPSGSYEQYF,TGTGCCAGCAGCTTTTCGCCTAGCGGGAGTTACGAGCAGTACTTC
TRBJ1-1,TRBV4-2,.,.,CASSQAGGGRRTEAFF,TGTGCCAGCAGCCAGGCGGGGGGAGGGAGGAGGACTGAAGCTTTCTTT
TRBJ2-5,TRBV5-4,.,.,CASSSGRNLQETQYF,TGTGCCAGCAGCTCTGGACGAAACTTACAAGAGACCCAGTACTTC
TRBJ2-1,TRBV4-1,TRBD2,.,CASSQELRTSGYNEQFF,TGCGCCAGCAGCCAAGAGCTCCGGACTAGCGGTTACAATGAGCAGTTCTTC
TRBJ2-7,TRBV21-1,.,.,CASAGPDPSSSYEQYF,TGTGCCAGCGCGGGTCCCGACCCCTCGAGCTCCTACGAGCAGTACTTC
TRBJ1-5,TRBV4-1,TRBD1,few,CASSQAGTATQPQHF,TGCGCCAGCAGCCAAGCCGGGACAGCCACACAGCCCCAGCATTTT
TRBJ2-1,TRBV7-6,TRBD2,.,CASSLEGTSAYAYNEQFF,TGTGCCAGCAGCCTAGAAGGGACTAGCGCATACGCCTACAATGAGCAGTTCTTC
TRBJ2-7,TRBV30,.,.,CAWRTAYEQYF,TGTGCCTGGAGGACAGCCTACGAGCAGTACTTC
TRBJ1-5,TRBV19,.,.,CASSSIDKDNQPQHF,TGTGCCAGTAGCTCCATCGACAAAGACAATCAGCCCCAGCATTTT
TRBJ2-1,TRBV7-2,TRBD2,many,CASSFSGSSYNEQFF,TGTGCCAGCAGCTTTAGCGGGAGCTCCTACAATGAGCAGTTCTTC
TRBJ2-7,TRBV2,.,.,CASRLAVEQYF,TGTGCCAGCAGGCTAGCTGTCGAGCAGTACTTC
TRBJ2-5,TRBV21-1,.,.,CASGRGEEETQYF,TGTGCCAGCGGGAGGGGAGAGGAGGAGACCCAGTACTTC
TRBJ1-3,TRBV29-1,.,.,CSVGGFGNTIYF,TGCAGCGTCGGGGGTTTTGGAAACACCATATATTTT
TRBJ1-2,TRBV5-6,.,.,CASSRSGDGYTF,TGTGCCAGCAGCAGATCCGGGGATGGCTACACCTTC
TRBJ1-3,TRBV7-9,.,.,CASSSSGWASGNTIYF,TGTGCCAGCAGTTCGTCGGGTTGGGCTTCTGGAAACACCATATATTTT
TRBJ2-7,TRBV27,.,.,CASGGGRYEQYF,TGTGCCAGCGGAGGAGGGCGCTACGAGCAGTACTTC
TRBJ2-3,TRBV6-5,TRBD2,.,CASSTKGRAPDTQYF,TGTGCCAGCAGTACCAAGGGGAGGGCCCCAGATACGCAGTATTTT
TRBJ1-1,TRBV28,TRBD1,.,CASSSGGLEENTEAFF,TGTGCCAGCAGTTCAGGGGGGCTAGAGGAGAACACTGAAGCTTTCTTT
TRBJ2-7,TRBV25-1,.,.,CASSRAYEQYF,TGTGCCAGCAGTAGGGCCTACGAGCAGTACTTC
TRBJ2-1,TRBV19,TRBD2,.,CASSIVAGSYNEQFF,TGTGCCAGTAGTATAGTAGCGGGGAGCTACAATGAGCAGTTCTTC
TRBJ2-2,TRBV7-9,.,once,CASSLGSGELFF,TGTGCCAGCAGCTTAGGCTCTGGGGAGCTGTTTTTT
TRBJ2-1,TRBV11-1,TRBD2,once,CASSVALARGNEQFF,TGTGCCAGCAGCGTAGCACTAGCGAGGGGAAATGAGCAGTTCTTC
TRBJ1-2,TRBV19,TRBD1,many,CASSIQGGGGYTF,TGTGCCAGTAGTATACAAGGGGGCGGCGGCTACACCTTC
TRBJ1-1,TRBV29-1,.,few,CSVQGQANTEAFF,TGCAGCGTTCAAGGTCAGGCGAACACTGAAGCTTTCTTT
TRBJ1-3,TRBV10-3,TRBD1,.,CAISDISRDRRNTIYF,TGTGCCATCAGTGATATCTCCCGGGACAGAAGGAACACCATATATTTT
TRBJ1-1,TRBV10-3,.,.,CAISEQEGRNTEAFF,TGTGCCATCAGTGAGCAAGAGGGCAGGAACACTGAAGCTTTCTTT
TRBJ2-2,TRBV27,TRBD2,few,CASSFSGRAGELFF,TGTGCCAGCAGTTTTAGCGGGAGGGCCGGGGAGCTGTTTTTT
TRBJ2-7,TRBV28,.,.,CASSSTGTRTYEQYF,TGTGCCAGCAGTTCGACCGGGACAAGAACCTACGAGCAGTACTTC
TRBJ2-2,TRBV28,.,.,CASSRGDPWGTGELFF,TGTGCCAGCAGCCGAGGGGACCCATGGGGCACCGGGGAGCTGTTTTTT
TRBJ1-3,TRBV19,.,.,CASSTRRPHPRDGGNTIYF,TGTGCCAGTAGTACAAGGCGGCCCCATCCCCGGGACGGCGGAAACACCATATATTTT
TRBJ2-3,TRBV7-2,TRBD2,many,CASSSPGTSGRRSTDTQYF,TGTGCCAGCAGCTCTCCCGGGACTAGCGGGAGACGAAGCACAGATACGCAGTATTTT
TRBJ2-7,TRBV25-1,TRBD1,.,CASSRGLGSYEQYF,TGTGCCAGCAGTAGGGGGCTTGGGTCCTACGAGCAGTACTTC
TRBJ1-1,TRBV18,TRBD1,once,CASSPPTGLNTEAFF,TGTGCCAGCTCACCACCGACAGGGCTGAACACTGAAGCTTTCTTT
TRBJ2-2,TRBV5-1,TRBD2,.,CASSPGGRESTGELFF,TGCGCCAGCAGCCCAGGAGGGCGGGAGAGCACCGGGGAGCTGTTTTTT
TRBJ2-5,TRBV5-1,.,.,CASSSDYLETQYF,TGCGCCAGCAGCTCGGACTACTTAGAGACCCAGTACTTC
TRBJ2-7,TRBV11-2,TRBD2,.,CASGTGTRRYEQYF,TGTGCCAGCGGAACCGGGACTAGACGGTACGAGCAGTACTTC
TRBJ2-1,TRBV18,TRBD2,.,CASSPPSGSRDEQFF,TGTGCCAGCTCACCCCCCAGCGGGAGTCGCGATGAGCAGTTCTTC
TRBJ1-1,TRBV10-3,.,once,CAITPGASSGTEAFF,TGTGCCATCACCCCGGGGGCAAGTTCGGGGACTGAAGCTTTCTTT
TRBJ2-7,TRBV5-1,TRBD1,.,CASSPDRAHEQYF,TGCGCCAGCAGCCCGGACAGGGCCCACGAGCAGTACTTC
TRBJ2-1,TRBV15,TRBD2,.,CATSGAGLAGYNEQFF,TGTGCCACCAGCGGGGCAGGACTAGCGGGATACAATGAGCAGTTCTTC
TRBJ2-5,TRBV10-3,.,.,CAISAQGGETQYF,TGTGCCATCAGTGCCCAGGGGGGGGAGACCCAGTACTTC
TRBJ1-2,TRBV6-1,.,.,CASGREEFYGYTF,TGTGCCAGCGGTAGAGAGGAGTTCTATGGCTACACCTTC
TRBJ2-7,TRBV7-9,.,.,CASSLTGGRPNEQYF,TGTGCCAGCAGCCTTACCGGGGGTAGACCCAACGAGCAGTACTTC
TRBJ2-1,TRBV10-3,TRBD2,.,CAISPGLAPNEQFF,TGTGCCATCAGTCCGGGACTAGCGCCCAATGAGCAGTTCTTC